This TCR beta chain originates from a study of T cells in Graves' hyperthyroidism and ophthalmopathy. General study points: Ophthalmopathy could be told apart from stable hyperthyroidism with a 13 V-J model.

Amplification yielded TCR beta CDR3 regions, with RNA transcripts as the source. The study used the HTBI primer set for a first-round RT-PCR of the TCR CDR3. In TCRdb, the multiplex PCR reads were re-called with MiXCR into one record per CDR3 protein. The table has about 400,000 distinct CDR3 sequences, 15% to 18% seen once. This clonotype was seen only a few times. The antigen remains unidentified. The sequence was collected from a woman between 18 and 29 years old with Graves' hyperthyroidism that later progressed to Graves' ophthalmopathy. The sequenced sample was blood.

The CDR3 protein is CATSTGTSGSTDTQYF. The CDR3 DNA follows: TGTGCCACCAGCACCGGGACTAGCGGGAGCACAGATACGCAGTATTTT. V usage is TRBV15 and J usage is TRBJ2-3; TRBD2 aligns across 12 bases. Unmatched junction bases numbered 2, after V lost 4 bases and J lost 0 bases. Germline lookup yields CDR1 LNHNV and CDR2 YYDKDF (reference sequence). The CDR3 is 16 residues long.